These 10 T cell receptor beta chains were sequenced from one sample in a study of naive and memory T cell subsets. No antigen is known for these receptors. Study results and limitations: A few larger clonotypes appeared in naive repertoires, especially CD8, possibly memory cells re-expressing CD45RA.

Both TRBC1 and TRBC2 were covered by a beta constant-region primer of two equimolar oligonucleotides. Nested alpha and beta constant-region primers with the SP2 primer drove four PCR rounds on ligated cDNA. One entry per CDR3 protein, called by TCRdb with MiXCR from the UMI-ligation and nested PCR reads. Among tens of thousands of distinct CDR3 sequences listed, about 11% were seen once. The sequenced material came from naive CD4+ T cells from blood. Receptor source: a human donor in good health.

This clonotype showed up many times. The chain combines TRBV5-5 with TRBJ2-5; 8 nucleotides match TRBD1. The CDR3 runs 15 residues. V lost 3 bases, J lost 10 bases, and 14 bases stayed unmatched. Germline V gene lookup returns CDR1 SGHKS and CDR2 YYEKEE (reference sequence). The CDR3 reads CASSSGGRGTRDQYF. The CDR3 DNA sequence: TGTGCCAGCAGCTCAGGGGGCCGGGGCACAAGAGACCAGTACTTC. Supplemented by reference TRBV5-5 and TRBJ2-5, the full variable domain reads DAGVTQSPTHLIKTRGQQVTLRCSPISGHKSVSWYQQVLGQGPQFIFQYYEKEERGRGNFPDRFSARQFPNYSSELNVNALLLGDSALYLCASSSGGRGTRDQYFGPGTRLLVL.

This clonotype was observed a handful of times. The chain combines TRBV12-3 or TRBV12-4 with TRBJ1-5; D perhaps matches TRBD1 (6 bases). Deletions cut 3 bases from V and 4 bases from J, with 13 bases between. The CDR3 runs 15 residues. CDR3 sequence reads: CASSFTGKRNQPQHF. The CDR3 nucleotides are TGTGCCAGCAGTTTCACAGGGAAGCGTAATCAGCCCCAGCATTTT.

This clonotype was detected many times. The rearrangement links TRBV28 to TRBJ2-7, with 9 positions matching TRBD1. Germline V CDR1 and CDR2: MDHEN, SYDVKM. The CDR3 loop spans 16 amino acids. After removal of 6 bases from V and 6 bases from J, the junction contained 15 bases not matched to a gene. CDR3 in DNA: TGTGCCAGCAGCCCTACCGGGACAGGGAAACTAGGCGAGCAGTACTTC. Encoded protein: CASSPTGTGKLGEQYF.

The gene calls are TRBV19 and TRBJ1-2; D is uncertain. CDR3 length: 13 amino acids. V lost 3 bases, J lost 2 bases, and 7 bases lay in between. The germline V gene has CDR1 LNHDA and CDR2 SQIVND (reference sequence). The CDR3 region has the DNA TGTGCCAGTAGTATCTTCTCAAACTATGGCTACACCTTC. Protein sequence: CASSIFSNYGYTF.

This clonotype was seen ten or more times. The rearrangement uses TRBV12-3 or TRBV12-4 and TRBJ1-2; maybe TRBD1 (6 bases). The V and J ends lost 5 bases and 4 bases respectively, with 26 bases between them. This CDR3 spans 18 amino acids. CDR3 loop: CASSPSPSHYDRRYGYTF. CDR3 DNA sequence: TGTGCCAGCAGTCCTTCCCCTAGCCACTACGACAGGCGCTATGGCTACACCTTC.

This clonotype has ten or more counts. The chain links TRBV18 to TRBJ1-5; 9 bases fit TRBD1. The CDR3 contains 15 residues. J gave up 7 bases and V 3 bases, and 7 bases lay outside the gene matches. Germline values: CDR1 KGHSH, CDR2 LQKENI. The CDR3, as DNA: TGTGCCAGCTCACCGCGGGACAGGGCAGGACAGCCCCAGCATTTT. This gives the protein CASSPRDRAGQPQHF.

This clonotype showed up just a few times. V gene TRBV4-3 combines with J gene TRBJ2-3; D possibly matches TRBD1 or TRBD2 (5 bases each). The CDR3 is 17 amino acids. Germline assignment: CDR1 LGHNA and CDR2 YSLEER. Trimming removed 4 bases at V and 2 bases at J, with 19 bases between. CDR3 in amino acids: CASSPGPGRGSTDTQYF. The CDR3 DNA is TGCGCCAGCAGCCCGGGGCCGGGTCGCGGATCCACAGATACGCAGTATTTT.

There are a few counts of this clonotype. The chain links TRBV18 to TRBJ2-6, with TRBD1 as a possible D gene (5 bases). The CDR3 contains 13 residues. CDR1 and CDR2 from the germline V gene are KGHSH and LQKENI. Trimming left V 7 bases short and J 4 bases short, with 8 bases between. The CDR3 protein is CASFRTGANVLTF. The CDR3 coding sequence is TGTGCCAGCTTTCGGACAGGGGCCAACGTCCTGACTTTC.

This clonotype was recorded many times. CDR3 in amino acids: CASTEKGLGEQFF. CDR3 bases: TGTGCCAGCACAGAAAAGGGGTTGGGAGAGCAGTTCTTC. This chain connects TRBV7-2 to TRBJ2-1, with D perhaps matching TRBD1 (5 bases). CDR3 length: 13 residues. Trimming took off 7 bases at V and 10 bases at J, with 17 bases between the two ends. The germline CDR1 and CDR2 sequences are SGHTA and FQGNSA.

The chain links TRBV5-1 to TRBJ1-1; perhaps TRBD1 as D (6 bases). In germline, CDR1 is SGHRS, CDR2 YFSETQ. Trimming cost V 0 bases and J 4 bases, with 10 bases left between them. CDR3 size: 14 residues. In nucleotides, the CDR3 is TGCGCCAGCAGCTTGGCGGTGACAGGCACTGAAGCTTTCTTT. It encodes CASSLAVTGTEAFF.